Shown below are 10 T cell receptor beta chains from a single sample sequenced in a study of blood T cell repertoires in COVID-19. Here immunoSEQ multiplex PCR was the method, and the copy in TCRdb shows in-frame clones only, minus some. The table includes about 140,000 clones, about 86% detected once. Sequencing was performed on peripheral blood. These receptors all stem from a woman aged 55-69 years with acute or convalescent COVID-19.

V is TRBV28 and J is TRBJ1-1; tentative D call: TRBD1 (5 bases). The V gene lost 3 bases and the J gene lost 11 bases, with 10 bases spanning the gap. Germline V CDR1 and CDR2: MDHEN, SYDVKM. The CDR3 has 11 amino acids. CDR3 region: CASSFQGTAFF. As DNA, the CDR3 is TGTGCCAGCAGTTTCCAGGGCACGGCTTTCTTT.

The chain combines TRBV6-5 with TRBJ2-2, with D perhaps TRBD1 (6 bases). The germline V and J ends were trimmed by 4 bases and 6 bases, with 9 bases remaining between them. The CDR3 runs 13 residues. Germline loops: CDR1 MNHEY, CDR2 SVGAGI. In nucleotides, the CDR3 is TGTGCCAGCAGTTTTCAGGGGTCCGGGGAGCTGTTTTTT. Translated: CASSFQGSGELFF.

The rearrangement links TRBV7-6 to TRBJ1-1; perhaps TRBD1 as D (6 bases). The germline gives CDR1 SGHVS, CDR2 FNYEAQ. The V end lost 1 base, the J end lost 4 bases, and 13 bases lay between the germline ends. The CDR3 has 15 amino acids. This CDR3 reads CASSLDRAGFTEAFF. The CDR3 DNA follows: TGTGCCAGCAGCTTAGACAGGGCGGGTTTCACTGAAGCTTTCTTT.

The CDR3 reads CASSFASGQETQYF. The CDR3, as DNA: TGCGCCAGCAGCTTCGCTAGCGGGCAAGAGACCCAGTACTTC. This sequence joins TRBV5-1 and TRBJ2-5, with 8 bases fitting TRBD2. Germline CDR1 and CDR2: SGHRS and YFSETQ. Trimming at V came to 2 bases and at J to 2 bases, leaving 2 bases not matched to a gene. The length of the CDR3 is 14 residues.

The rearrangement joins TRBV28 to TRBJ1-2, with D maybe TRBD1 (5 bases). Per germline, CDR1 MDHEN and CDR2 SYDVKM. V dropped 2 bases and J dropped 8 bases, with 24 bases sitting between them. This CDR3 region has 17 residues. CDR3: CASSLGQAGIRGYGYTF. For the CDR3, the DNA is TGTGCCAGCAGTTTAGGTCAGGCCGGGATTCGGGGGTACGGCTACACCTTC.

The chain recombines TRBV6-5 with TRBJ1-2; no clear D gene. Trimming cost V 6 bases and J 5 bases, with 16 bases left between them. Per germline, CDR1 MNHEY and CDR2 SVGAGI. The CDR3 totals 14 residues. The CDR3 loop is CASSREREGYGYTF. CDR3 in DNA: TGTGCCAGCAGCCGCGAGCGGGAGGGATATGGCTACACCTTC.

The gene calls are TRBV28 and TRBJ1-3; the D gene is possibly TRBD1 (5 bases). The CDR3 has 15 amino acids. V gave up 7 bases and J gave up 2 bases, with 15 bases separating them. Germline assignment: CDR1 MDHEN and CDR2 SYDVKM. The CDR3 spells CASTLAGGAGNTIYF. The CDR3 DNA sequence: TGTGCCAGCACCTTGGCCGGGGGGGCTGGAAACACCATATATTTT.

V gene TRBV7-2 combines with J gene TRBJ2-5, with D unclear. The CDR3 totals 13 residues. Trimming shortened V by 2 bases and J by 7 bases, and 11 bases separated the two germline ends. Germline CDR1 and CDR2: SGHTA and FQGNSA. DNA for the CDR3: TGTGCCAGCAGCTTAAGAGAGGTGGGGACCCAGTACTTC. The encoded protein is CASSLREVGTQYF.

The rearrangement uses TRBV5-1 and TRBJ2-3, with 10 nucleotides matching TRBD2. V shed 2 bases, J shed 2 bases, and the junction held 2 bases outside the gene matches. The CDR3 totals 15 residues. Looked up from germline, CDR1 is SGHRS and CDR2 is YFSETQ. CDR3 region: CASSFLAGVTDTQYF. The CDR3 coding sequence is TGCGCCAGCAGCTTTCTAGCGGGGGTCACAGATACGCAGTATTTT.

Here the CDR3 DNA reads TGTGCCAGCAGCCAACTAGCGGGGGCCCCCACAGATACGCAGTATTTT. It codes for CASSQLAGAPTDTQYF. This sequence joins TRBV4-2 and TRBJ2-3, with 10 bases fitting TRBD2. This CDR3 comprises 16 residues. Germline V CDR1 and CDR2: LGHNA, YNFKEQ. With 2 bases clipped from V and 2 bases from J, the junction kept 4 bases outside the gene matches.